The following is a T cell receptor (beta chain) sequence with its context. This CDR3 has 14 residues. The germline gives CDR1 MNHEY, CDR2 SVGAGI. V lost 5 bases and J 5 bases, leaving 15 bases between the germline ends. The sample is drawn from a study of immune evolution from preneoplasia to lung adenocarcinoma. Only in-frame clones appear in the TCRdb table, and some are missing; sequencing was by immunoSEQ multiplex PCR. The sample records 3,000 to 5,000 clones, over 65% being singletons. This TCR derives from a person aged 65 to 85 with lung adenocarcinoma. The chain joins TRBV6-5 to TRBJ1-1; weak D call: TRBD1 (6 bases). Material: FFPE minimally invasive lung adenocarcinoma tissue. DNA for the CDR3: TGTGCCAGCAGTACAGGGCTGCAAGGGACTGAAGCTTTCTTT. Translation gives CASSTGLQGTEAFF.